The clone carrying this T cell receptor beta chain appeared many times. Antigen unknown. The sample comes from a study of regulatory T cells in long-lasting Graves disease. Study-wide findings and caveats: The TCR repertoire of persistent Graves' patients was less diverse than that of newly diagnosed ones. Accuracy was possibly reduced by small sample size. There was favoring of TRBV28, TRBJ1-2 and TRBJ2-5 in persistent disease.

The authors built TCR beta libraries using iRepertoire HTBI primers and Arm-PCR of CDR3 regions. In TCRdb, the multiplex PCR reads were re-called with MiXCR into one record per CDR3 protein. Here the sample spans about 470,000 distinct CDR3 sequences, around 21% being singletons. CDR3 length: 15 amino acids. Deletions cut 1 base from V and 6 bases from J, with 13 bases between. Germline CDR1 reads MNHNS; CDR2 reads SASEGT. The sample's time point: persistent/refractory GD, antithyroid drugs over 5 years with positive TRAb. Generation of the TCR library employed RNA extracted from PBMCs. Sequencing used peripheral blood mononuclear cells (PBMCs), obtained when the disease was refractory, from a patient treated with antithyroid drugs. V is TRBV6-1 and J is TRBJ1-5, with D uncertain. This TCR was recovered from a female donor with Graves disease. CDR3: CASSEELGSGQPQHF. The CDR3 nucleotides are TGTGCCAGCAGTGAAGAACTGGGCTCGGGTCAGCCCCAGCATTTT.